Listed here are 19 T cell receptor beta chains from one sample, sequenced in a study of blood T cell repertoires in COVID-19. TCRdb keeps only in-frame clones here, not all; method: immunoSEQ multiplex PCR. The table lists about 130,000 clones, 80% to 85% of them singletons. The sample taken for sequencing was PBMCs or T cells enriched from blood (not recorded which). The receptors were gathered from a man under 40 who had recovered from COVID-19.

The V and J genes are TRBV3-1 (or the pseudogene TRBV3-2) and TRBJ1-1; 7 bases map to TRBD1. This CDR3 is built from 16 residues. CDR1 and CDR2 (germline): LGHDT, YNNKEL (reference sequence). V lost 4 bases to trimming and J lost 6 bases; unmatched junction nucleotides: 14. Here the CDR3 DNA reads TGTGCCAGCAGCCGCCAAACGACAGGGATCAACGCTGAAGCTTTCTTT. The encoded protein is CASSRQTTGINAEAFF.

The chain uses TRBV7-3 and TRBJ2-1; TRBD1 aligns across 10 bases. Germline V gene lookup returns CDR1 SGHTA and CDR2 FQGTGA. There are 16 residues in the CDR3. Unmatched junction bases numbered 6, after V lost 5 bases and J lost 2 bases. CDR3 sequence reads: CASSPMGQGTYNEQFF. The CDR3 DNA reads as TGTGCCAGCAGCCCCATGGGACAGGGGACCTACAATGAGCAGTTCTTC. Variable domain in full (rest from reference TRBV7-3 and TRBJ2-1): GAGVSQTPSNKVTEKGKYVELRCDPISGHTALYWYRQSLGQGPEFLIYFQGTGAADDSGLPNDRFFAVRPEGSVSTLKIQRTERGDSAVYLCASSPMGQGTYNEQFFGPGTRLTVL.

The chain links TRBV5-5 to TRBJ2-3; 8 bases align to TRBD2. Germline-derived CDR1 and CDR2 are SGHKS and YYEKEE (reference sequence). CDR3 length: 15 residues. V lost 4 bases, J lost 3 bases, and 7 bases stayed unmatched. For the CDR3, the DNA is TGTGCCAGCAGCACCGGACTAGCCGGAACAGATACGCAGTATTTT. As protein: CASSTGLAGTDTQYF.

The V and J genes are TRBV6-5 and TRBJ2-3; 9 nucleotides agree with TRBD1. The CDR3 sequence is 13 residues long. CDR1 is MNHEY, CDR2 SVGAGI, per germline. With 5 bases clipped from V and 4 bases from J, the junction kept 1 base outside the gene matches. The CDR3 protein is CASSRTGADTQYF. The DNA of the CDR3 is TGTGCCAGCAGTAGGACAGGGGCAGATACGCAGTATTTT.

The chain recombines TRBV5-1 with TRBJ2-1, with 10 bases identical to TRBD1. Germline V CDR1 and CDR2: SGHRS, YFSETQ. With V trimmed by 7 bases and J by 6 bases, 4 bases remained unmatched. The CDR3 sequence is 13 residues long. In DNA form, the CDR3 reads TGCGCCAGCGGCCGGACAGGGGGCAATGAGCAGTTCTTC. It yields the protein CASGRTGGNEQFF.

The J gene is TRBJ2-1, the V gene TRBV7-6; possibly TRBD2 for D (6 bases). V was cut by 5 bases and J by 7 bases, with 18 bases left in between. This CDR3 is built from 15 residues. The germline V gene has CDR1 SGHVS and CDR2 FNYEAQ. CDR3 sequence: CASSQGGERLNEQFF. In DNA form, the CDR3 reads TGTGCCAGCAGCCAAGGAGGGGAGCGCTTAAATGAGCAGTTCTTC.

This rearrangement joins TRBV2 to TRBJ1-4; a possible D gene is TRBD1 (6 bases). The germline V gene encodes CDR1 SNHLY and CDR2 FYNNEI. The ends were cut back, 5 bases at V and 8 bases at J, with 12 bases in the middle. The CDR3 extends over 13 amino acids. DNA of the CDR3: TGTGCCAGCAGTTCACAGGGAGGGGAAAAACTGTTTTTT. It is translated as CASSSQGGEKLFF.

The chain couples TRBV6-6 to TRBJ2-3; 11 bases are a match to TRBD2. CDR3 size: 15 residues. The V gene end was trimmed by 8 bases and the J gene end by 4 bases; junction bases not matched to a gene: 8. The V gene's germline CDR1 is MNHNY and CDR2 SVGAGI (reference sequence). The CDR3 DNA sequence: TGTGCCAGCGGGTTAGCGGGAGGGCCAGCAGATACGCAGTATTTT. Encoded protein: CASGLAGGPADTQYF.

The chain employs TRBV4-2 and TRBJ1-4; D is perhaps TRBD1 (6 bases). The germline CDR1 and CDR2 sequences are LGHNA and YNFKEQ. Trimming took off 1 base at V and 4 bases at J, with 10 bases between the two ends. The CDR3 contains 15 residues. The CDR3 nucleotides are TGTGCCAGCAGCCAAGGGACAGACGATAATGAAAAACTGTTTTTT. Its protein is CASSQGTDDNEKLFF.

The chain joins TRBV7-9 to TRBJ1-6; D may be TRBD1 (6 bases). The CDR3 consists of 15 residues. Germline-derived CDR1 and CDR2 are SEHNR and FQNEAQ (reference sequence). Trimming took off 6 bases at V and 6 bases at J, with 15 bases between the two ends. As DNA, the CDR3 is TGTGCCAGCAGTTTTGGGGAAGGGGGTAATTCACCCCTCCACTTT. Its protein product is CASSFGEGGNSPLHF. The full variable domain, completed using reference TRBV7-9 and TRBJ1-6, is DTGVSQNPRHKITKRGQNVTFRCDPISEHNRLYWYRQTLGQGPEFLTYFQNEAQLEKSRLLSDRFSAERPKGSFSTLEIQRTEQGDSAMYLCASSFGEGGNSPLHFGNGTRLTVT.

The CDR3: CASSPGGTNTEAFF. Here the CDR3 DNA reads TGTGCCAGCAGCCCCGGAGGGACGAACACTGAAGCTTTCTTT. V gene TRBV6-2 or TRBV6-3 combines with J gene TRBJ1-1, with D tentatively TRBD1 (5 bases). V shed 6 bases and J shed 1 base, with 12 bases lying between them. CDR3 length equals 14 residues. CDR1 is MNHEY and CDR2 is SVGEGT in the germline V gene.

This chain links TRBV7-9 with TRBJ2-7, with 13 bases identical to TRBD2. The germline V gene encodes CDR1 SEHNR and CDR2 FQNEAQ (reference sequence). V shed 4 bases, J shed 2 bases, and the junction held 2 bases outside the gene matches. CDR3 size: 15 residues. The DNA of the CDR3 is TGTGCCAGCAGCTCGGGACTAGCGGGACCCTACGAGCAGTACTTC. Translated, it gives CASSSGLAGPYEQYF.

The chain recombines TRBV5-1 with TRBJ2-2, with 14 bases fitting TRBD2. V trimming: 9 bases; J trimming: 0 bases; junction bases outside the gene matches: 4. This CDR3 region has 16 residues. The germline V gene has CDR1 SGHRS and CDR2 YFSETQ. CDR3 amino acids: CATGTSGGANTGELFF. The CDR3 DNA follows: TGCGCCACCGGGACTAGCGGGGGCGCGAACACCGGGGAGCTGTTTTTT. The full variable domain, with the rest looked up from reference TRBV5-1 and TRBJ2-2, is KAGVTQTPRYLIKTRGQQVTLSCSPISGHRSVSWYQQTPGQGLQFLFEYFSETQRNKGNFPGRFSGRQFSNSRSEMNVSTLELGDSALYLCATGTSGGANTGELFFGEGSRLTVL.

This clone was seen just once. The chain combines TRBV6-5 with TRBJ1-1; possible D gene TRBD1, 5 bases. The length of the CDR3 is 15 residues. V was shortened by 10 bases and J by 6 bases, with 24 bases between the two germline ends. Germline CDR1 reads MNHEY; CDR2 reads SVGAGI. CDR3 in DNA: TGTGCCACCATTGCAGGACATACTGAACACCCTGAAGCTTTCTTT. It is translated as CATIAGHTEHPEAFF.

V is TRBV15 and J is TRBJ2-3; 7 positions agree with TRBD1. Germline V gene sequence: CDR1 LNHNV, CDR2 YYDKDF (reference sequence). V was clipped by 0 bases and J by 0 bases; unmatched bases: 9. CDR3 size: 18 residues. The CDR3 sequence is CATSRDKFPGQSTDTQYF. CDR3 nucleotide sequence: TGTGCCACCAGCAGAGATAAGTTCCCGGGACAGAGCACAGATACGCAGTATTTT.

The chain uses TRBV11-2 and TRBJ2-1; 8 positions agree with TRBD2. This CDR3 region has 16 residues. Germline V gene lookup returns CDR1 SGHAT and CDR2 FQNNGV. V was clipped by 6 bases and J by 8 bases; unmatched bases: 15. The CDR3 coding sequence is TGTGCCAGCAGTCCGGCCCGGGCGGGGGGTAGGGATGAGCAGTTCTTC. Encoded protein: CASSPARAGGRDEQFF.

The chain employs TRBV19 and TRBJ2-3, with 8 nucleotides matching TRBD2. Trimming removed 7 bases from V and 3 bases from J; junction bases left unmatched: 3. This CDR3 region has 13 residues. Germline V gene sequence: CDR1 LNHDA, CDR2 SQIVND (reference sequence). The CDR3 spells CASTGGATDTQYF. CDR3 sequence (DNA): TGTGCCAGTACCGGGGGGGCGACAGATACGCAGTATTTT. The full variable domain, with the rest looked up from reference TRBV19 and TRBJ2-3, is DGGITQSPKYLFRKEGQNVTLSCEQNLNHDAMYWYRQDPGQGLRLIYYSQIVNDFQKGDIAEGYSVSREKKESFPLTVTSAQKNPTAFYLCASTGGATDTQYFGPGTRLTVL.

This clone turned up a few times. The sample carries other DNA sequences with the same CDR3. V usage is TRBV2 and J usage is TRBJ1-5; no firm D call. V was shortened by 6 bases and J by 1 base, with 7 bases between the two germline ends. CDR1 is SNHLY, CDR2 FYNNEI, per germline. The CDR3 spans 13 residues. The CDR3 nucleotides read TGTGCCAGCAGAGGAGAAAGCAATCAGCCCCAGCATTTT. It codes for CASRGESNQPQHF. The entire variable domain, with the rest obtained from reference TRBV2 and TRBJ1-5, is as follows: EPEVTQTPSHQVTQMGQEVILRCVPISNHLYFYWYRQILGQKVEFLVSFYNNEISEKSEIFDDQFSVERPDGSNFTLKIRSTKLEDSAMYFCASRGESNQPQHFGDGTRLSIL.

The table lists this clone with a few counts. V is TRBV5-4 and J is TRBJ1-6, with 9 bases matching TRBD1. The CDR3 contains 15 residues. Germline trimming cut 3 bases from V and 10 bases from J; bases unmatched to any gene: 8. Germline CDR1 SGHNT, CDR2 YYREEE (reference sequence). CDR3 sequence (DNA): TGTGCCAGCAGCTGGGCCGGGACAGGGACCTCACCCCTCCACTTT. This sequence encodes CASSWAGTGTSPLHF.